This is a list of T cell receptor beta chains from one sample in a study of Ad26.COV2.S vaccination and SARS-CoV-2 variants. TCRdb keeps only in-frame clones here, not all; method: immunoSEQ multiplex PCR. The sample has about 350,000 clones, around 89% seen once; the top ten hold roughly 5%. Material: peripheral blood, obtained in a trial of Ad26.COV2.S vaccine versus placebo. Source of these receptors: a person aged 18-65 years who received the Ad26.COV2.S COVID-19 vaccine or a placebo. The CDR3 runs from the conserved cysteine through the conserved F or W. The D gene is left open where the match is weak. The listing skips clone size in some rows; elsewhere it reads once, few, many or a size class.

d_call j_call clone_size v_call cdr3_aa cdr3_nt
- TRBJ2-1 - TRBV29-1 CSVEPSEGEQFF TGCAGCGTTGAGCCTAGCGAAGGTGAGCAGTTCTTC
TRBD2 TRBJ2-5 - TRBV7-9 CASSPLGGAGAETQYF TGTGCCAGCAGCCCCCTAGGGGGAGCGGGAGCAGAGACCCAGTACTTC
- TRBJ2-4 once TRBV11-2 CASSSASTDQRGAKNIQYF TGTGCCAGCAGTTCAGCGTCGACAGACCAACGGGGGGCCAAAAACATTCAGTACTTC
- TRBJ1-1 - TRBV27 CASSSWGGNTEAFF TGTGCCAGCAGTTCCTGGGGGGGAAACACTGAAGCTTTCTTT
- TRBJ1-1 - TRBV27 CASSLSMAMRDTEAFF TGTGCCAGCAGTTTATCGATGGCAATGAGGGACACTGAAGCTTTCTTT
TRBD1 TRBJ1-1 - TRBV5-4 CASSLVGYVGDSEAFF TGTGCCAGCAGCTTGGTGGGTTACGTGGGGGACAGTGAAGCTTTCTTT
- TRBJ1-1 - TRBV6-1 CASRHRATEAFF TGTGCCAGCAGGCACAGGGCCACTGAAGCTTTCTTT
- TRBJ2-7 - TRBV5-6 CASSLAPARSAYEQYF TGTGCCAGCAGCTTGGCGCCAGCTCGGAGTGCCTACGAGCAGTACTTC
- TRBJ1-4 - TRBV12-3/TRBV12-4 CASSPGRGWELFF TGTGCCAGCAGTCCTGGACGAGGCTGGGAACTGTTTTTT
- TRBJ1-3 - TRBV6-2/TRBV6-3 CASSTQRGHATF TGTGCCAGCAGTACCCAGAGAGGACATGCGACTTTT
- TRBJ2-7 - TRBV6-2/TRBV6-3 CASSFAGTIYEQYF TGTGCCAGCAGTTTCGCCGGGACCATCTACGAGCAGTACTTC